The source of this TCR beta chain is a study of blood T cell repertoires in COVID-19. V lost 4 bases, J lost 4 bases, and 14 bases lay in between. Germline V gene lookup returns CDR1 SGHAT and CDR2 FQNNGV. The CDR3 is 15 amino acids. Assay: immunoSEQ multiplex PCR; the TCRdb copy retains only in-frame clones and omits some. The table lists about 300,000 clones, roughly 86% of them singletons, with roughly 1.9% in the top ten. This sequence originates from a woman younger than 45 with COVID-19, enrolled during active disease. Sequencing was performed on peripheral blood. This chain joins TRBV11-2 and TRBJ1-3, with D possibly TRBD1 on 6 matching bases. DNA for the CDR3: TGTGCCAGCAGCTCTTCAGGGGTTTCGGGAAACACCATATATTTT. This sequence encodes CASSSSGVSGNTIYF.